This T cell receptor (beta chain) was sequenced during a study of control samples from healthy donors and cancer patients. TCRdb keeps only in-frame clones here, not all; method: immunoSEQ multiplex PCR. The data contain about 120,000 clones, approximately 87% of them singletons. Trimming took off 6 bases at V and 3 bases at J, with 17 bases between the two ends. The CDR3 consists of 15 residues. Germline V gene data show CDR1 as SNHLY and CDR2 as FYNNEI. The J gene is TRBJ1-1, the V gene TRBV2; weak D call: TRBD1 (5 bases). This clonotype was sampled from a man aged 30-40 years in good health. The sample comprised blood. The CDR3 nucleotides are TGTGCCAGCAGGACAGTCTTACGGGGGGACACTGAAGCTTTCTTT. As protein: CASRTVLRGDTEAFF.